The 26 T cell receptor beta chains given below trace back to one sample, sequenced in a study of response to subunit inactivated influenza vaccine. TCRdb fed the RT-PCR reads into MiXCR, producing one record per CDR3 protein. The sample has roughly 630,000 distinct CDR3 sequences; approximately 15% are singletons. The sample was PBMCs from blood, taken roughly 2 weeks before vaccination. Receptors originate from a man in his forties or fifties who received an inactivated influenza vaccine.

This clonotype was recorded many times. The chain links TRBV4-1 to TRBJ2-1, with TRBD2 matching over 11 bases. V dropped 3 bases and J dropped 8; count of bases not matched to a gene: 9. Per germline, CDR1 MGHRA and CDR2 YSYEKL. This CDR3 is built from 16 residues. CDR3 residues: CASSQIFSGGAYEQFF. CDR3 DNA: TGCGCCAGCAGCCAGATTTTTAGCGGGGGGGCCTATGAGCAGTTCTTC.

This clonotype was detected many times. A read error may account for a junction end that differs from germline. V is TRBV5-1 and J is TRBJ2-5, with D unclear. Germline CDR1 and CDR2: SGHRS and YFSETQ. The CDR3 sequence is 11 residues long. This CDR3 is CASSLDETQYF. CDR3 DNA: TGTGCCAGCAGCTTAGATGAGACCCAGTACTTC.

The chain is built from TRBV6-1 and TRBJ2-1, with D perhaps TRBD1 or TRBD2 (6 bases each). The CDR3 is 15 residues long. CDR1 and CDR2 from the germline V gene are MNHNS and SASEGT. Trimming pared 7 bases from V and 4 bases from J, leaving 17 bases between. The CDR3 loop reads CASTGWGALYNEQFF. The CDR3 DNA follows: TGTGCCAGCACCGGGTGGGGGGCCCTTTACAATGAGCAGTTCTTC.

This clonotype was seen a handful of times. The chain combines TRBV7-8 with TRBJ2-4; D not certain. V gave up 5 bases and J gave up 1 base, with 9 bases separating them. CDR1 SGHVS and CDR2 FQNEAQ come from the germline V gene. This CDR3 has 14 residues. This CDR3 is CASSMDAAKNIQYF. As DNA, the CDR3 is TGTGCCAGCAGCATGGACGCGGCCAAAAACATTCAGTACTTC.

This clonotype appeared many times. V gene TRBV5-1 combines with J gene TRBJ2-7; 7 bases line up with TRBD1. Germline values: CDR1 SGHRS, CDR2 YFSETQ. Trimming removed 4 bases from V and 3 bases from J; junction bases left unmatched: 4. This CDR3 contains 13 residues. For the CDR3, the DNA is TGCGCCAGCAGCGAGGGACAGCTCTACGAGCAGTACTTC. Its translation: CASSEGQLYEQYF.

As for this clonotype: Only one base separates this from a far larger clonotype, so it likely reflects a read error. The V call is TRBV6-1, the J call TRBJ2-2; 9 bases agree with TRBD1. CDR1 and CDR2 from the germline V gene are MNHNS and SASEGT. The CDR3 has 14 residues. V trimming: 6 bases; J trimming: 4 bases; junction bases outside the gene matches: 3. The CDR3 region is CASRGQGSTGELFF. The CDR3 DNA reads as TGTGCCAGCAGGGGACAGGGAAGCACCGGGGAGCTGTTTTTT.

V gene TRBV7-2 combines with J gene TRBJ2-5; D remains unclear. Germline V gene data show CDR1 as SGHTA and CDR2 as FQGNSA. Trimming removed 5 bases from V and 9 bases from J, with 16 bases in between. This CDR3 is 13 amino acids long. CDR3 in amino acids: CASSLDVMSSQYF. As DNA, the CDR3 is TGTGCCAGCAGCCTTGACGTAATGTCTTCCCAGTACTTC. The complete variable domain, with remaining parts taken from reference TRBV7-2 and TRBJ2-5, reads GAGVSQSPSNKVTEKGKDVELRCDPISGHTALYWYRQSLGQGLEFLIYFQGNSAPDKSGLPSDRFSAERTGGSVSTLTIQRTQQEDSAVYLCASSLDVMSSQYFGPGTRLLVL.

This clonotype was counted only a few times. This sequence joins TRBV7-2 and TRBJ2-5; the D is unclear. The CDR3 has 14 residues. Trimming left V 5 bases short and J 1 base short, with 11 bases between. CDR1 is SGHTA, CDR2 FQGNSA, per germline. The CDR3 sequence is CASSVSRAQETQYF. CDR3 coding DNA: TGTGCCAGCAGCGTCTCACGGGCCCAAGAGACCCAGTACTTC.

In its sample, this clonotype was seen a few times. J is TRBJ2-7 and V is TRBV2; D is perhaps TRBD1 (5 bases). The V and J ends lost 0 bases and 5 bases respectively, with 11 bases between them. The germline gives CDR1 SNHLY, CDR2 FYNNEI. The CDR3 sequence is 14 residues long. CDR3 in amino acids: CASSEARSGNEQYF. DNA for the CDR3: TGTGCCAGCAGTGAAGCTAGGTCAGGGAACGAGCAGTACTTC. Full variable domain (missing parts from reference TRBV2 and TRBJ2-7): EPEVTQTPSHQVTQMGQEVILRCVPISNHLYFYWYRQILGQKVEFLVSFYNNEISEKSEIFDDQFSVERPDGSNFTLKIRSTKLEDSAMYFCASSEARSGNEQYFGPGTRLTVT.

With respect to this clonotype: The junction does not match germline at one end; this may be a read error. The chain carries TRBV7-6 and TRBJ2-2, with TRBD2 as a possible D gene (7 bases). The CDR3 runs to 15 residues. Germline values: CDR1 SGHVS, CDR2 FNYEAQ. The CDR3 DNA reads as TGTGCCAGCAGCTCCCACAGGGAGGGCACCGGGGAACTGTTTTTT. Translated, it gives CASSSHREGTGELFF.

This clonotype was seen ten or more times. The V gene is TRBV4-2, the J gene TRBJ1-5; unclear D gene. The CDR3 loop spans 15 amino acids. Germline CDR1 is LGHNA and CDR2 is YNFKEQ. With 0 bases removed from V and 6 bases from J, the gap between germline ends came to 12 bases. The CDR3 sequence is CASSQDRSGSQPQHF. CDR3 bases: TGTGCCAGCAGCCAAGATCGGAGTGGGAGTCAGCCCCAGCATTTT.

This chain connects TRBV11-2 to TRBJ2-3; 7 bases fit TRBD2. The CDR3 runs 15 residues. Trimming took 2 bases from V and 5 from J; bases not matched to a gene: 7. Germline CDR1 reads SGHAT; CDR2 reads FQNNGV. The CDR3 is CASSLNAGVKDTQYF. The CDR3 DNA sequence: TGTGCCAGCAGCTTAAACGCGGGAGTTAAAGATACGCAGTATTTT.

This clonotype was counted a few times. The gene calls are TRBV29-1 and TRBJ1-2; D unresolved. The CDR3 runs 12 residues. Germline V lookup: CDR1 SQVTM, CDR2 ANQGSEA. The ends were cut back, 6 bases at V and 13 bases at J, with 21 bases in the middle. The CDR3 coding sequence is TGCAGCGTAGATAGGGTCGCGGGGTTGGCCACCTTC. This sequence encodes CSVDRVAGLATF.

The chain uses TRBV6-2 or TRBV6-3 and TRBJ2-2, with D tentatively TRBD2 (6 bases). In germline, CDR1 is MNHEY, CDR2 SVGEGT. The CDR3 extends over 16 amino acids. Trimming left V 4 bases short and J 5 bases short, with 17 bases between. The CDR3: CASSSQFRRETGELFF. The CDR3 DNA follows: TGTGCCAGCAGTTCTCAATTCCGGAGGGAAACCGGGGAGCTGTTTTTT.

This clonotype was detected a few times. This chain joins TRBV7-2 and TRBJ2-5, with TRBD2 matching 7 bases. In germline, CDR1 is SGHTA, CDR2 FQGNSA. V lost 0 bases to trimming and J lost 2 bases; unmatched junction nucleotides: 18. The CDR3 extends over 20 amino acids. The CDR3, as DNA: TGTGCCAGCAGCTTAGCTTCCTACGTGGGGCTAGCGGATGTTCAAGAGACCCAGTACTTC. Translated, it gives CASSLASYVGLADVQETQYF.

V is TRBV7-9 and J is TRBJ2-6; D is unclear. The germline gives CDR1 SEHNR, CDR2 FQNEAQ (reference sequence). The CDR3 covers 10 residues. The chain's CDR3 is CTAGANVLTF. In DNA form, the CDR3 reads TGTACAGCCGGGGCCAACGTCCTGACTTTC.

This clonotype was seen just once. The chain joins TRBV10-3 to TRBJ2-7; D is possibly TRBD1 (6 bases). The germline CDR1 and CDR2 sequences are ENHRY and SYGVKD. The V end lost 5 bases, the J end lost 4 bases, and 12 bases lay between the germline ends. The length of the CDR3 is 13 residues. The CDR3 loop reads CAISSGTWYEQYF. As DNA, the CDR3 is TGTGCCATCAGTTCCGGGACATGGTACGAGCAGTACTTC.

This clonotype came up a few times. V usage is TRBV7-2 and J usage is TRBJ2-2; 9 nucleotides match TRBD2. V shed 3 bases, J shed 6 bases, and the junction held 11 bases outside the gene matches. Germline V lookup: CDR1 SGHTA, CDR2 FQGNSA. This CDR3 is built from 17 residues. The CDR3 region is CASSFVSAGGPSGELFF. Here the CDR3 DNA reads TGTGCCAGCAGCTTCGTGTCGGCGGGAGGGCCTTCCGGGGAGCTGTTTTTT. Full variable domain (missing parts from reference TRBV7-2 and TRBJ2-2): GAGVSQSPSNKVTEKGKDVELRCDPISGHTALYWYRQSLGQGLEFLIYFQGNSAPDKSGLPSDRFSAERTGGSVSTLTIQRTQQEDSAVYLCASSFVSAGGPSGELFFGEGSRLTVL.

This clonotype was observed a handful of times. The J gene is TRBJ2-7, the V gene TRBV15; the D gene is possibly TRBD1 (6 bases). This CDR3 contains 14 residues. CDR1 and CDR2 from the germline V gene are LNHNV and YYDKDF (reference sequence). Trimming left V 1 base short and J 4 bases short, with 11 bases between. The CDR3 sequence is CATSRVGRGYEQYF. For the CDR3, the DNA is TGTGCCACCAGCAGAGTTGGCAGGGGTTACGAGCAGTACTTC.

This clonotype showed up just a few times. The J gene is TRBJ2-2, the V gene TRBV3-1; maybe TRBD1 (5 bases). The CDR3 covers 15 residues. V was shortened by 0 bases and J by 6 bases, with 11 bases between the two germline ends. Germline V CDR1 and CDR2: LGHDT, YNNKEL (reference sequence). Here the CDR3 reads CASSQDPTGSGELFF. The CDR3 DNA is TGTGCCAGCAGCCAAGACCCTACAGGCTCCGGGGAGCTGTTTTTT.

This clonotype was seen many times. The V and J genes are TRBV12-3 or TRBV12-4 and TRBJ1-5, with D possibly TRBD1 on 5 matching bases. Trimming stripped 6 bases from V and 2 bases from J, with 11 bases between. The CDR3 totals 14 residues. This chain's CDR3 is CASSQGVGNQPQHF. The CDR3 DNA sequence: TGTGCCAGCAGCCAAGGGGTGGGCAATCAGCCCCAGCATTTT.

V and J are TRBV18 and TRBJ1-2, with no clear D. With 6 bases removed from V and 0 bases from J, the gap between germline ends came to 14 bases. CDR1 is KGHSH, CDR2 LQKENI, per germline. The CDR3 extends over 15 amino acids. CDR3 sequence reads: CASSEMAETNYGYTF. The CDR3 DNA sequence: TGTGCCAGCTCCGAAATGGCAGAAACTAACTATGGCTACACCTTC.

This chain connects TRBV4-3 to TRBJ2-1, with TRBD2 as a possible D gene (6 bases). The V gene's germline CDR1 is LGHNA and CDR2 YSLEER. V lost 0 bases, J lost 15 bases, and 21 bases lay in between. This CDR3 is built from 15 residues. The chain's CDR3 is CASSQDSGGETIRFF. The DNA of the CDR3 is TGCGCCAGCAGCCAAGATAGTGGAGGGGAGACCATCAGGTTCTTC.

This clonotype was seen a few times. The CDR3 region has the DNA TGCGCCAGCAGCCAAGACGGGCAAGCAGATACGCAGTATTTT. Translation gives CASSQDGQADTQYF. The chain links TRBV4-1 to TRBJ2-3; D ambiguous. Trimming removed 0 bases from V and 4 bases from J, with 8 bases in between. This CDR3 region has 14 residues. CDR1 is MGHRA, CDR2 YSYEKL, per germline.

This clonotype was recorded a few times. The rearrangement joins TRBV6-2 or TRBV6-3 to TRBJ2-3, with 12 bases lining up with TRBD2. Germline CDR1 and CDR2: MNHEY and SVGEGT. This CDR3 contains 17 residues. The ends lost 6 bases at V and 1 base at J; junction bases unmatched: 8. In DNA form, the CDR3 reads TGTGCCAGCAGCTACGGACTAGCGGGGATCGGCACAGATACGCAGTATTTT. It specifies CASSYGLAGIGTDTQYF.

This clonotype has more than one count but fewer than ten. The J gene is TRBJ1-3, the V gene TRBV20-1; D call uncertain. The CDR3 is made up of 11 amino acids. V gave up 4 bases and J gave up 3 bases, with 4 bases separating them. Per the germline V gene, CDR1 is DFQATT and CDR2 is SNEGSKA (reference sequence). The CDR3 region is CSAMDGNTIYF. The CDR3 coding sequence is TGCAGTGCTATGGATGGAAACACCATATATTTT.